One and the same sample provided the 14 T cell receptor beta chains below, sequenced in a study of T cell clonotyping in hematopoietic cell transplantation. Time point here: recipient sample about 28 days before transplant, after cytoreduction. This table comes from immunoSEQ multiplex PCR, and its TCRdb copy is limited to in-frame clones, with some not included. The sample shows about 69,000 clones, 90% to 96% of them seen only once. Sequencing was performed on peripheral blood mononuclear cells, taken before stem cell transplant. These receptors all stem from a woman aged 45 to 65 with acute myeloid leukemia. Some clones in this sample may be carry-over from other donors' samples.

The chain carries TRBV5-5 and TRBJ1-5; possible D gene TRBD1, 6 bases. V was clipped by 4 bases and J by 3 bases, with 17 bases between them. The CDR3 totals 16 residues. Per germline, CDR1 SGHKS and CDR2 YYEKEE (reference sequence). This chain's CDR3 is CASSITRGLDNQPQHF. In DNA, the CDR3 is TGTGCCAGCAGCATCACCAGGGGTTTAGACAATCAGCCCCAGCATTTT.

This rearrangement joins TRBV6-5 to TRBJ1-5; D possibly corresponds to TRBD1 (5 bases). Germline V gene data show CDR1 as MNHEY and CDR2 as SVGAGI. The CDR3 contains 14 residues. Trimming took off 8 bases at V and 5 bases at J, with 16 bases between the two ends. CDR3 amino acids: CASRRTEGYQPQHF. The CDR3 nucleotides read TGTGCCAGCCGAAGAACGGAGGGGTATCAGCCCCAGCATTTT.

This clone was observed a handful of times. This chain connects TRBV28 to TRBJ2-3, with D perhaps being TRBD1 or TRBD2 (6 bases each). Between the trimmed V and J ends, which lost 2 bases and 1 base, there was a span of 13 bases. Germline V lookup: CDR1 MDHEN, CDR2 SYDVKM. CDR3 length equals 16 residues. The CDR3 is CASSLGQSGGTDTQYF. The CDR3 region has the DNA TGTGCCAGCAGTTTAGGACAGTCGGGGGGCACAGATACGCAGTATTTT. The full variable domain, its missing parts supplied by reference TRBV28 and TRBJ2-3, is DVKVTQSSRYLVKRTGEKVFLECVQDMDHENMFWYRQDPGLGLRLIYFSYDVKMKEKGDIPEGYSVSREKKERFSLILESASTNQTSMYLCASSLGQSGGTDTQYFGPGTRLTVL.

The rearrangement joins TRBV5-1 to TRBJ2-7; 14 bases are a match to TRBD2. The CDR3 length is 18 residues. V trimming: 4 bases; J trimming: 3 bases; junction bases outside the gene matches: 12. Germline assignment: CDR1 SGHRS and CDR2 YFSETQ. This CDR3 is CASSPGLAGGRGFYEQYF. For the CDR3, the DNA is TGCGCCAGCAGCCCAGGACTAGCGGGAGGCCGAGGGTTCTACGAGCAGTACTTC.

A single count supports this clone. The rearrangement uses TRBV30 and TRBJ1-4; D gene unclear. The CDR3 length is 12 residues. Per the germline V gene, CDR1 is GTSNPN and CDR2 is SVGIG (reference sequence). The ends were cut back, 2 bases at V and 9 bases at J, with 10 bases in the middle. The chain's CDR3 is CAWSPPVKKLFF. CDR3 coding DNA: TGTGCCTGGAGTCCCCCGGTGAAAAAACTGTTTTTT.

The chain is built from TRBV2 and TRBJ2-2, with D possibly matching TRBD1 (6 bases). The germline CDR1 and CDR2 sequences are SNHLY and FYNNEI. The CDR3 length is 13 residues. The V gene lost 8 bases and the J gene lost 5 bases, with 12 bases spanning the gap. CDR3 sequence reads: CASGPRGTGELFF. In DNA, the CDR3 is TGTGCCAGCGGGCCAAGGGGGACCGGGGAGCTGTTTTTT.

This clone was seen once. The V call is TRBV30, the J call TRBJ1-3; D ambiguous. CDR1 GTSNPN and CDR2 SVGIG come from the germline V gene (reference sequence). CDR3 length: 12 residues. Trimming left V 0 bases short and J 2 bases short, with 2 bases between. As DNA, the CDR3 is TGTGCCTGGAGTGTAGCTGGAAACACCATATATTTT. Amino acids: CAWSVAGNTIYF.

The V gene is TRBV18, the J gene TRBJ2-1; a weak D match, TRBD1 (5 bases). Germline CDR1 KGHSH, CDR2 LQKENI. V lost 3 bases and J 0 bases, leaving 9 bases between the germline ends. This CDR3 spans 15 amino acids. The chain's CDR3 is CASSPSRDSYNEQFF. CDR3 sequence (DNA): TGTGCCAGCTCACCGAGCAGGGACTCCTACAATGAGCAGTTCTTC.

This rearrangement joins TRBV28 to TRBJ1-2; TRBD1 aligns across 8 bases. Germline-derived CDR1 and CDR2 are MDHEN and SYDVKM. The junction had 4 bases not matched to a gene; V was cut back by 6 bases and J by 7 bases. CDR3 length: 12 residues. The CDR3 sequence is CASSSTGGGYTF. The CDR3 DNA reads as TGTGCCAGCAGCTCCACAGGGGGTGGCTACACCTTC.

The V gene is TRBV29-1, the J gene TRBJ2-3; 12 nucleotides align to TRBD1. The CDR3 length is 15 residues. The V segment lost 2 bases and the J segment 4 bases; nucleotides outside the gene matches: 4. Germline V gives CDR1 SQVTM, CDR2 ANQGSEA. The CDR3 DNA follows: TGCAGCGTTGAAAGGGGACAGGGGGCTGCAGATACGCAGTATTTT. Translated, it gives CSVERGQGAADTQYF.

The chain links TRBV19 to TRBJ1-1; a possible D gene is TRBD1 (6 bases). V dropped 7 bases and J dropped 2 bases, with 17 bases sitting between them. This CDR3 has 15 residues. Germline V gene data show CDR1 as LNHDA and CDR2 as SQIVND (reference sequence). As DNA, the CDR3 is TGTGCCAGTACCAGGACAGACATTACAAACACTGAAGCTTTCTTT. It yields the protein CASTRTDITNTEAFF.

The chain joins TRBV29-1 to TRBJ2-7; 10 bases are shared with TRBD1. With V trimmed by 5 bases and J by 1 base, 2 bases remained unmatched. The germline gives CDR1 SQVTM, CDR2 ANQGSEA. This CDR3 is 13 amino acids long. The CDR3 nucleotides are TGCAGCGTTTCGGGACAGGGGTCCTACGAGCAGTACTTC. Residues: CSVSGQGSYEQYF.

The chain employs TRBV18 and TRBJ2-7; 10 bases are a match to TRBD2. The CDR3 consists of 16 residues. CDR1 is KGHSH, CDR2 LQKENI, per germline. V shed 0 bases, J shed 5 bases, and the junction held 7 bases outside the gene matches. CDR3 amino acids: CASSPPGVAGGHEQYF. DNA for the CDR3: TGTGCCAGCTCACCACCGGGGGTAGCGGGAGGCCACGAGCAGTACTTC. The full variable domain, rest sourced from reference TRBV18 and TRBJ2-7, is NAGVMQNPRHLVRRRGQEARLRCSPMKGHSHVYWYRQLPEEGLKFMVYLQKENIIDESGMPKERFSAEFPKEGPSILRIQQVVRGDSAAYFCASSPPGVAGGHEQYFGPGTRLTVT.

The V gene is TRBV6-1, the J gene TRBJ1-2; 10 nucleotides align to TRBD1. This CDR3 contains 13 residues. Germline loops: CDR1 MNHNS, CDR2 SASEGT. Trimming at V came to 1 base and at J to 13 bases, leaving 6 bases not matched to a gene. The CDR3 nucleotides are TGTGCCAGCAGTGAAGGACAGGGGGCGGTTTGCACCTTC. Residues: CASSEGQGAVCTF.